The entry that follows covers one T cell receptor (beta chain) sequence. V was trimmed by 3 bases and J by 2 bases, leaving 9 bases between them. Germline CDR1 reads KGHSH; CDR2 reads LQKENI. This CDR3 spans 14 amino acids. This entry is derived from a study of blood T cell repertoires in COVID-19. Study as a whole: Sites across the United States, Italy and Spain contributed samples from acute and convalescent COVID-19. Sample material is recorded as cDNA or gDNA derived from T cells, B-cell-depleted T cells, or PBMCs.

Per the study methods: Reference gene primers were amplified, and this amplification served to estimate nucleated cell counts. Libraries were prepared by immunoSEQ multiplex PCR; TCRdb keeps only in-frame clonotypes and omits some of them. V, J and clone size are those of that table, while D and trimming were read from the DNA. The sample consists of fewer than 300,000 clones, about 89% of them appearing once. Sequenced sample: peripheral blood. The genes are TRBV18 and TRBJ2-3; a weak D match, TRBD2 (6 bases). This sequence was found in a man aged 25 to 45 with acute or convalescent COVID-19. The CDR3 protein is CASSPIAATDTQYF. The CDR3 nucleotides read TGTGCCAGCTCACCCATAGCGGCCACAGATACGCAGTATTTT.